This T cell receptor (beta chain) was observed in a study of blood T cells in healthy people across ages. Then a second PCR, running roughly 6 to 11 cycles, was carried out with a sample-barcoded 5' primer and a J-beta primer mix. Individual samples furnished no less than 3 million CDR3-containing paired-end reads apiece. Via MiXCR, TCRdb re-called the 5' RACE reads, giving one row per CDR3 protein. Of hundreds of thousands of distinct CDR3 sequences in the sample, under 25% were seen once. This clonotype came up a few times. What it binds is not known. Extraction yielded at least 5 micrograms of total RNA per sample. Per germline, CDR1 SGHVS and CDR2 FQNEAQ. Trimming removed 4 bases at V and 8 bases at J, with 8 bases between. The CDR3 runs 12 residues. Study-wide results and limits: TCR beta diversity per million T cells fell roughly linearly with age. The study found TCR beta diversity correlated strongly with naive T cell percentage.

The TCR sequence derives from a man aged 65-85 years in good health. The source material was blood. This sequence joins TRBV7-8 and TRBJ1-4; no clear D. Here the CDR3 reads CASSYVGEKLFF. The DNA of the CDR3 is TGTGCCAGCAGCTACGTAGGGGAAAAACTGTTTTTT.